This section outlines one T cell receptor (beta chain) sequence together with its context. Its specificity is not known. The ends lost 6 bases at V and 4 bases at J; junction bases unmatched: 5. Germline-derived CDR1 and CDR2 are SGHDT and YYEEEE. The CDR3 contains 13 residues. The PCR contained 60 Vbeta and 13 Jbeta primers. Clones were read by immunoSEQ multiplex PCR, and TCRdb kept only the in-frame ones, dropping some. This sample yields some 100,000 clones, of which approximately 76% are seen a single time; roughly a sixth belongs to the top ten. The sample comes from a study of cytomegalovirus exposure and HLA in healthy donors. Study-wide points: TCR beta V segments were, for the most part, productive about 87% or about 30% of the time in an earlier analysis. Altogether, about 160 TCR beta chains were recorded as cytomegalovirus-associated. An Asian-associated ancestry cluster reportedly showed fewer N-insertions than the approximately 650-donor mean in a later analysis. Rarity marked most TCR sequences, yet some public TCRs occurred in many donors.

This rearrangement joins TRBV5-6 to TRBJ1-2, with TRBD1 identical over 8 bases. Sequenced sample: PBMCs. The clonotype comes from a middle-aged man in good health and CMV-seropositive. For the CDR3, the DNA is TGTGCCAGCATCCACAGGGGGACCTATGGCTACACCTTC. It yields the protein CASIHRGTYGYTF.